This T cell receptor (beta chain) was observed in a study of breast tumors, draining lymph nodes, adjacent tissues. General observations from the study: Most tumor T cells seemingly derive from lymph node, then expand in tumor. Compared with lymph nodes, tumors were less diverse; compared with nontumor tissue, more.

Germline V gives CDR1 SNHLY, CDR2 FYNNEI. This CDR3 region has 18 residues. The V and J ends lost 8 bases and 7 bases respectively, with 32 bases between them. Each CDR3 protein gets one entry after TCRdb re-called the multiplex PCR reads with MiXCR. The sample carries about 230,000 distinct CDR3 sequences, around 32% recorded once. Breast cancer patients provided tissue from their axillary draining lymph nodes. Note on this clonotype: What it binds is not known.

This TCR came from a female donor with breast cancer. Some clones in this sample may be carry-over from other donors' samples. The chain recombines TRBV2 with TRBJ2-5; D may match TRBD1 or TRBD2 (7 bases each). Source material: axillary lymph node tissue. The CDR3, as DNA: TGTGCCAGCCGAGAGTGGGGTCCCAGGGGGGGTCGGACGGCGACCCAGTACTTC. Translated: CASREWGPRGGRTATQYF.